This is a list of T cell receptor beta chains from one sample in a study of STAT3 mutations in large granular lymphocyte leukemia. Only in-frame clones appear in the TCRdb table, and some are missing; sequencing was by immunoSEQ multiplex PCR. The sample has roughly 29,000 clones, over 60% seen once. Source material: peripheral blood mononuclear cells. These receptors all stem from a woman aged 45-65 years with T-cell large granular lymphocyte leukemia. Some clones in this sample may be carry-over from other donors' samples. CDR3s include the opening cysteine and the closing phenylalanine or tryptophan. D genes are given only for firm matches. Clone size, where shown, is once, few, many, or a class for clones that have expanded.

J | D | V | size | CDR3 | DNA
TRBJ1-1 | TRBD1 | TRBV29-1 | few | CSTWDRGETEAFF | TGCAGCACCTGGGACAGGGGGGAAACTGAAGCTTTCTTT
TRBJ2-5 | TRBD1 | TRBV5-4 | . | CASSLGGQRIQETQYF | TGTGCCAGCAGCTTGGGGGGACAGCGGATTCAAGAGACCCAGTACTTC
TRBJ2-2 | . | TRBV7-2 | . | CASRYQGTGELFF | TGTGCCAGCAGGTATCAGGGCACCGGGGAGCTGTTTTTT
TRBJ1-1 | . | TRBV7-2 | . | CATKVGMNTEAFF | TGTGCCACCAAAGTCGGGATGAACACTGAAGCTTTCTTT
TRBJ2-3 | . | TRBV9 | . | CASSLISHLSTDTQYF | TGTGCCAGCAGCCTCATCTCACACCTTAGCACAGATACGCAGTATTTT
TRBJ2-7 | . | TRBV25-1 | . | CASSGSGLYEQYF | TGTGCCAGCAGTGGGTCAGGACTCTACGAGCAGTACTTC
TRBJ1-1 | . | TRBV18 | . | CASSRGSQRSTEAFF | TGTGCCAGCTCACGAGGGTCACAGAGGAGCACTGAAGCTTTCTTT
TRBJ1-2 | . | TRBV7-8 | . | CASSLDPNYGYTF | TGTGCCAGCAGCTTAGATCCCAACTATGGCTACACCTTC
TRBJ2-1 | TRBD1 | TRBV27 | . | CASSPRGQGSNEQFF | TGTGCCAGCAGTCCCCGGGGACAGGGGAGCAATGAGCAGTTCTTC
TRBJ1-4 | . | TRBV27 | . | CATSGVVGRKLFF | TGTGCCACCTCGGGGGTAGTTGGCAGAAAACTGTTTTTT
TRBJ1-5 | TRBD1 | TRBV18 | . | CASSPDRDNQPQHF | TGTGCCAGCTCACCTGACAGGGACAATCAGCCCCAGCATTTT
TRBJ1-1 | . | TRBV5-1 | . | CASSLQGFGPRGGEAFF | TGCGCCAGCAGCTTGCAGGGGTTTGGGCCGCGCGGCGGTGAAGCTTTCTTT
TRBJ1-1 | . | TRBV7-3 | few | CASSLGFGTEAFF | TGTGCCAGCAGCTTAGGCTTCGGAACTGAAGCTTTCTTT
TRBJ1-1 | . | TRBV7-9 | . | CASSKGTPRAFF | TGTGCCAGCAGCAAAGGGACCCCGCGAGCTTTCTTT
TRBJ2-7 | TRBD2 | TRBV9 | . | CASSFRTSGPFYEQYF | TGTGCCAGCAGCTTTCGGACTAGCGGTCCCTTCTACGAGCAGTACTTC
TRBJ2-7 | . | TRBV5-1 | . | CASSLGTGYEQYF | TGCGCCAGCAGCCTCGGGACTGGCTACGAGCAGTACTTC
TRBJ2-1 | TRBD2 | TRBV27 | medium-sized | CASSPGTSGYNEQFF | TGTGCCAGCAGCCCCGGGACTAGCGGGTACAATGAGCAGTTCTTC
TRBJ1-5 | . | TRBV11-1 | . | CASSLDRSGQPQHF | TGTGCCAGCAGCTTAGACAGGTCCGGGCAGCCCCAGCATTTT
TRBJ1-2 | . | TRBV30 | . | CAWETRRGNYGYTF | TGTGCCTGGGAAACTAGGCGGGGTAACTATGGCTACACCTTC
TRBJ1-4 | . | TRBV6-5 | . | CASSYRRGEKLFF | TGTGCCAGCAGTTACAGGCGAGGTGAAAAACTGTTTTTT
TRBJ2-7 | . | TRBV11-2 | . | CASSLGGPRGEQYF | TGTGCCAGCAGCTTAGGAGGCCCCAGGGGCGAGCAGTACTTC
TRBJ1-2 | TRBD1 | TRBV28 | . | CASLRQGKNYGYTF | TGTGCCAGCCTAAGACAGGGGAAGAACTATGGCTACACCTTC
TRBJ2-3 | . | TRBV7-9 | once | CASSSLGGEEADTQYF | TGTGCCAGCAGCTCTCTAGGGGGGGAGGAGGCAGATACGCAGTATTTT
TRBJ1-1 | . | TRBV5-4 | once | CASRGGESRRAFF | TGTGCCAGCAGAGGGGGGGAGTCGCGGCGTGCTTTCTTT